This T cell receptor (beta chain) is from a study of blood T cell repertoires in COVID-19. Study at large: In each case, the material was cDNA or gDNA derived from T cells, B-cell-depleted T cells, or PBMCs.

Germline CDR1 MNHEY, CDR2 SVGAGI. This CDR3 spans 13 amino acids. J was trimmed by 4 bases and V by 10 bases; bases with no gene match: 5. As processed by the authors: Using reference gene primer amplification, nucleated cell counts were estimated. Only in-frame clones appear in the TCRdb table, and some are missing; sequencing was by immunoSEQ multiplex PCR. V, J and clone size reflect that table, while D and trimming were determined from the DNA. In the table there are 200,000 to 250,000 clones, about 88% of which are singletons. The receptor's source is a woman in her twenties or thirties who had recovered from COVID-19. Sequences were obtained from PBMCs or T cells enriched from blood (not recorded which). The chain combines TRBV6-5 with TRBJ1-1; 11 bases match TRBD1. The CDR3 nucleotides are TGTGCCACCCGGACAGGGGGCTTCACTGAAGCTTTCTTT. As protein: CATRTGGFTEAFF.